This T cell receptor (beta chain) was retrieved from a study of OX40 agonist ivuxolimab in advanced cancers. Overall study context: Partial responses occurred in three patients (one hepatocellular carcinoma, two cutaneous melanoma).

Sequencing used immunoSEQ multiplex PCR; TCRdb keeps in-frame clones, though not all of them. The sample lists about 100,000 clones, 91% occurring once. Germline V gives CDR1 MDHEN, CDR2 SYDVKM. The CDR3 covers 15 residues. V gave up 5 bases and J gave up 0 bases; unmatched junction bases: 7. The material was CD4+ or CD8+ T cells sorted from blood, obtained in a trial of the OX40 agonist ivuxolimab. The rearrangement joins TRBV28 to TRBJ2-7; 7 positions agree with TRBD1. This TCR was sampled from an adult with an advanced solid tumor such as melanoma, head and neck, liver or kidney cancer. The CDR3 loop reads CASSKQGLYSYEQYF. The CDR3 DNA sequence: TGTGCCAGCAGTAAACAGGGGCTTTACTCCTACGAGCAGTACTTC.